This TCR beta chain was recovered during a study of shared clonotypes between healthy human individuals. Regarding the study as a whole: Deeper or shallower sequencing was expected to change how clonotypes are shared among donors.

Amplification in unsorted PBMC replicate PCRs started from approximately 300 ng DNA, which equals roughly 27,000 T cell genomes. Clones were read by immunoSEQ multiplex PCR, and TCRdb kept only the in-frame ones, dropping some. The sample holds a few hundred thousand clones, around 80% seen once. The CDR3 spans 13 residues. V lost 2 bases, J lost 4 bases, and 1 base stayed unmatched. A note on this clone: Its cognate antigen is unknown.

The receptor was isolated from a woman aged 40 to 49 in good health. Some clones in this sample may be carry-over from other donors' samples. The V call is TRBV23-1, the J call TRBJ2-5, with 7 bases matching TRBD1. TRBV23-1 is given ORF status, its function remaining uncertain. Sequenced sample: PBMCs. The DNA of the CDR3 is TGCGCCAGCAGTCAAACAGGGGTAGAGACCCAGTACTTC. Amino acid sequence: CASSQTGVETQYF.